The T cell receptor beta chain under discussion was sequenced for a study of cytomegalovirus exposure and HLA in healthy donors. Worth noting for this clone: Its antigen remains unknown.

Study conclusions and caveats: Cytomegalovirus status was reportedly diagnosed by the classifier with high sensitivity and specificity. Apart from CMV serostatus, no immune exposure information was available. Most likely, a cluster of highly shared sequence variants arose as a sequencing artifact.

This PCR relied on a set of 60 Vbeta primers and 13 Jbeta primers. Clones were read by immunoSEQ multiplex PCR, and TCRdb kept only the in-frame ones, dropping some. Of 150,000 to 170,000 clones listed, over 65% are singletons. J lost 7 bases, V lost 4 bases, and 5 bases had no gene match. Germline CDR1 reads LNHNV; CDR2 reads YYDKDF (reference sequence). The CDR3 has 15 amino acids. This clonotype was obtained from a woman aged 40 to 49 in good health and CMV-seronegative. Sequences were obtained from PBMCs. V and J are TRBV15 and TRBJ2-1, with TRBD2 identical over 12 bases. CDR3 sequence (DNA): TGTGCCACCAGCACCGGACTAGCGGGGTGGAATGAGCAGTTCTTC. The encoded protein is CATSTGLAGWNEQFF.